This T cell receptor beta chain was obtained from a study of T cell changes during pregnancy in multiple sclerosis. There are 15 residues in the CDR3. V was clipped by 5 bases and J by 4 bases; unmatched bases: 9. Looked up from germline, CDR1 is SGHDT and CDR2 is YYEEEE. Produced via immunoSEQ multiplex PCR; TCRdb's table is partial and in-frame only. The sample includes over 60,000 clones, 70% to 90% of them seen just once. The sequencing used peripheral blood, collected in the first trimester of pregnancy. This rearrangement joins TRBV5-6 to TRBJ2-3, with TRBD1 matching over 8 bases. The source is a female donor with multiple sclerosis, enrolled in a pregnancy study. The CDR3 sequence is CASRDRQGSSDTQYF. CDR3 sequence (DNA): TGTGCCAGCAGGGATCGACAGGGGTCGTCAGATACGCAGTATTTT. Full variable domain (missing parts from reference TRBV5-6 and TRBJ2-3): DAGVTQSPTHLIKTRGQQVTLRCSPKSGHDTVSWYQQALGQGPQFIFQYYEEEERQRGNFPDRFSGHQFPNYSSELNVNALLLGDSALYLCASRDRQGSSDTQYFGPGTRLTVL.